This entry lists 21 T cell receptor beta chains sequenced from one sample in a study of patients and donors after allogeneic stem cell transplantation. TCRdb used MiXCR to reprocess the RT-PCR reads, holding one entry per CDR3 protein. The sample holds over 150,000 distinct CDR3 sequences, 35% to 50% seen once. The specimen sequenced was blood, either unsorted or a sorted T cell fraction (not recorded which). The receptors stem from a human donor who was either an allogeneic HSCT recipient or a stem cell or donor lymphocyte infusion donor (not recorded which). It is not recorded whose cells these are; they may come from a transplant donor.

This clonotype turned up a few times. This chain joins TRBV5-5 and TRBJ2-3, with D hard to call. Trimming left V 4 bases short and J 6 bases short, with 3 bases between. The CDR3 has 10 amino acids. CDR1 is SGHKS, CDR2 YYEKEE, per germline (reference sequence). CDR3 in DNA: TGTGCCAGCAGCGGGGATACGCAGTATTTT. Translating it yields CASSGDTQYF.

The V gene is TRBV27, the J gene TRBJ2-7; D uncertain. CDR1 and CDR2 from the germline V gene are MNHEY and SMNVEV (reference sequence). Between the trimmed V and J ends, which lost 5 bases and 3 bases, there was a span of 14 bases. The CDR3 length is 14 residues. CDR3 region: CASSPGVSVYEQYF. CDR3 in DNA: TGTGCCAGCAGTCCCGGAGTCTCGGTCTACGAGCAGTACTTC.

This clonotype occurred once. V and J are TRBV3-1 and TRBJ2-7, with 11 bases identical to TRBD2. Germline CDR1 is LGHDT and CDR2 is YNNKEL (reference sequence). V gave up 1 base and J gave up 2 bases; unmatched junction bases: 7. The CDR3 extends over 17 amino acids. The CDR3 sequence: CASSQGTPGLAAYEQYF. CDR3 coding DNA: TGTGCCAGCAGCCAAGGCACCCCGGGACTAGCGGCCTACGAGCAGTACTTC.

This chain connects TRBV5-4 to TRBJ2-7; the match to TRBD2 covers 9 bases. The length of the CDR3 is 15 residues. Germline V gene sequence: CDR1 SGHNT, CDR2 YYREEE (reference sequence). Trimming cost V 4 bases and J 6 bases; bases outside gene matches: 11. CDR3 in DNA: TGTGCCAGCAGCCGGGTGGGACTACTAGCGGGCGAGCAGTACTTC. Protein: CASSRVGLLAGEQYF.

The chain employs TRBV9 and TRBJ2-7, with a weak D call TRBD2 (5 bases). This CDR3 is built from 13 residues. Germline V CDR1 and CDR2: SGDLS, YYNGEE. Trimming left V 0 bases short and J 1 base short, with 5 bases between. CDR3: CASSVAGSYEQYF. DNA of the CDR3: TGTGCCAGCAGCGTAGCGGGGTCCTACGAGCAGTACTTC. Drawing the rest from reference TRBV9 and TRBJ2-7, the complete variable domain is DSGVTQTPKHLITATGQRVTLRCSPRSGDLSVYWYQQSLDQGLQFLIQYYNGEERAKGNILERFSAQQFPDLHSELNLSSLELGDSALYFCASSVAGSYEQYFGPGTRLTVT.

The chain joins TRBV4-3 to TRBJ1-2; TRBD1 is a possible D gene (5 bases). This CDR3 has 16 residues. V dropped 1 base and J dropped 8 bases, with 20 bases sitting between them. CDR1 and CDR2 (germline): LGHNA, YSLEER. The CDR3 nucleotides are TGCGCCAGCAGCCAAGTAGGAGGGGACCCATGGTGGGGCTACACCTTC. Translating it yields CASSQVGGDPWWGYTF.

V is TRBV30 and J is TRBJ2-1, with 7 bases identical to TRBD2. Per germline, CDR1 GTSNPN and CDR2 SVGIG (reference sequence). This CDR3 is built from 14 residues. V dropped 0 bases and J dropped 5; count of bases not matched to a gene: 4. CDR3 residues: CAWSVRAGHNEQFF. The CDR3 nucleotides read TGTGCCTGGAGTGTAAGAGCGGGGCACAATGAGCAGTTCTTC.

This chain links TRBV6-5 with TRBJ2-1; a possible D gene is TRBD2 (5 bases). There are 16 residues in the CDR3. Germline CDR1 and CDR2: MNHEY and SVGAGI. V was cut by 1 base and J by 0 bases, with 10 bases left in between. CDR3 loop: CASSYYAGGSYNEQFF. The CDR3 DNA reads TGTGCCAGCAGTTACTATGCAGGAGGCTCCTACAATGAGCAGTTCTTC.

This clonotype showed up just a few times. The gene calls are TRBV18 and TRBJ2-1, with 7 bases matching TRBD2. With V trimmed by 0 bases and J by 4 bases, 6 bases remained unmatched. The CDR3 consists of 16 residues. In germline, CDR1 is KGHSH, CDR2 LQKENI. The CDR3 is CASSPPRGSSYNEQFF. CDR3 nucleotide sequence: TGTGCCAGCTCACCACCCCGCGGGAGCTCATACAATGAGCAGTTCTTC.

Worth noting for this clonotype: The junction and the germline gene differ at one end; a read error may be behind it. The chain joins TRBV20-1 to TRBJ2-7; the D gene could be TRBD1 or TRBD2 (5 bases each). The CDR3 has 14 amino acids. Germline CDR1 reads DFQATT; CDR2 reads SNEGSKA (reference sequence). CDR3 coding DNA: TGCAGTGCCCGAAGGTCCGGGGCCACCTACGAGCAGTACTTT. The encoded protein is CSARRSGATYEQYF.

V gene TRBV20-1 combines with J gene TRBJ2-1, with TRBD2 identical over 11 bases. The CDR3 has 15 amino acids. After removal of 3 bases from V and 10 bases from J, the junction contained 11 bases not matched to a gene. Looked up from germline, CDR1 is DFQATT and CDR2 is SNEGSKA (reference sequence). For the CDR3, the DNA is TGCAGTGCTAGGACTAGCGGGGTACTACCTTTGGAGCAGTTCTTC. This sequence encodes CSARTSGVLPLEQFF.

This rearrangement joins TRBV9 to TRBJ2-1; 10 bases line up with TRBD2. V lost 0 bases, J lost 6 bases, and 3 bases stayed unmatched. Germline values: CDR1 SGDLS, CDR2 YYNGEE. CDR3 length: 15 amino acids. The DNA of the CDR3 is TGTGCCAGCAGCGTAGGGGCTAGCGGGAGCAATGAGCAGTTCTTC. The encoded protein is CASSVGASGSNEQFF.

The rearrangement uses TRBV20-1 and TRBJ2-1; 11 nucleotides line up with TRBD2. The CDR3 sequence is 17 residues long. The germline CDR1 and CDR2 sequences are DFQATT and SNEGSKA (reference sequence). V lost 2 bases and J lost 5; bases outside the gene matches: 11. DNA for the CDR3: TGCAGTGCTAGACTAGCGGGAGGACCTAAGTTGAACAATGAGCAGTTCTTC. Protein sequence: CSARLAGGPKLNNEQFF.

The J gene is TRBJ2-1, the V gene TRBV7-8; 12 positions agree with TRBD2. V shed 1 base, J shed 5 bases, and the junction held 3 bases outside the gene matches. Germline V gene lookup returns CDR1 SGHVS and CDR2 FQNEAQ. The CDR3 covers 16 residues. The CDR3, as DNA: TGTGCCAGCAGCTTAGAATCTAGCGGGAGGGACAATGAGCAGTTCTTC. Translation: CASSLESSGRDNEQFF.

The chain carries TRBV12-3 or TRBV12-4 and TRBJ2-1, with 13 positions matching TRBD2. V was pared by 6 bases and J by 3 bases, with 8 bases of the junction left unmatched. The CDR3 spans 17 residues. In DNA form, the CDR3 reads TGTGCCAGCAGGCACGGGACTAGCGGGATCCACTACAATGAGCAGTTCTTC. Its protein product is CASRHGTSGIHYNEQFF.

The V call is TRBV7-2, the J call TRBJ2-3; 12 positions agree with TRBD2. The CDR3 spans 17 residues. V was clipped by 1 base and J by 4 bases; unmatched bases: 6. Germline V gene sequence: CDR1 SGHTA, CDR2 FQGNSA. The CDR3 DNA sequence: TGTGCCAGCAGCTTAGGGACTAGCGGGACCGTCGCAGATACGCAGTATTTT. Its translation: CASSLGTSGTVADTQYF.

This chain connects TRBV9 to TRBJ2-1; the D is unclear. Trimming pared 0 bases from V and 7 bases from J, leaving 11 bases between. Looked up from germline, CDR1 is SGDLS and CDR2 is YYNGEE. The CDR3 totals 14 residues. The CDR3 protein is CASSVAAGPNEQFF. As DNA, the CDR3 is TGTGCCAGCAGCGTAGCGGCTGGCCCAAATGAGCAGTTCTTC. The variable domain in full, with the rest retrieved from reference TRBV9 and TRBJ2-1, is DSGVTQTPKHLITATGQRVTLRCSPRSGDLSVYWYQQSLDQGLQFLIQYYNGEERAKGNILERFSAQQFPDLHSELNLSSLELGDSALYFCASSVAAGPNEQFFGPGTRLTVL.

The chain joins TRBV19 to TRBJ1-2; D may be TRBD1 (5 bases). Germline CDR1 is LNHDA and CDR2 is SQIVND (reference sequence). Trimming removed 1 base at V and 3 bases at J, with 12 bases between. The CDR3 loop spans 15 amino acids. The CDR3 DNA reads as TGTGCCAGTAGTATAGGCGGCGGGACTTACTATGGCTACACCTTC. Its translation is CASSIGGGTYYGYTF.

This clonotype has a handful of counts. The genes are TRBV12-3 or TRBV12-4 and TRBJ2-1; 7 bases align to TRBD2. CDR3 length: 15 amino acids. The trim removed 0 bases at V and 7 bases at J, leaving 6 bases unmatched. Written as DNA, the CDR3 is TGTGCCAGCAGTTTAGCGCTGCTAGCGGTAAATGAGCAGTTCTTC. The encoded protein is CASSLALLAVNEQFF.

The chain employs TRBV19 and TRBJ1-1; D gene unclear. Trimming took 6 bases from V and 0 from J, leaving 11 bases between them. CDR1 is LNHDA and CDR2 is SQIVND in the germline V gene (reference sequence). The CDR3 runs to 14 residues. The CDR3 region has the DNA TGTGCCAGTAGACGAGCGGCCGTGAACACTGAAGCTTTCTTT. It is translated as CASRRAAVNTEAFF.

This clonotype was detected a few times. The chain employs TRBV28 and TRBJ2-1, with TRBD1 matching over 7 bases. The J segment lost 8 bases and the V segment lost 2 bases, leaving 6 bases of the junction unmatched. Germline V gives CDR1 MDHEN, CDR2 SYDVKM. The CDR3 sequence is 14 residues long. The CDR3 here is CASSLPQGFDEQFF. The CDR3 coding sequence is TGTGCCAGCAGTTTACCACAGGGGTTCGATGAGCAGTTCTTC.